This entry lists 21 T cell receptor beta chains sequenced from one sample in a study of control samples from healthy donors and cancer patients. The protocol was immunoSEQ multiplex PCR, while the TCRdb copy is restricted to in-frame clones and leaves out a portion. The data contain roughly 88,000 clones, around four fifths of them seen just once; the ten biggest clones take up around 20%. The sample consisted of blood. The source is a young man in good health.

This clone has only one observation. The chain employs TRBV20-1 and TRBJ2-1, with unresolved D. Trimming removed 3 bases from V and 8 bases from J, with 11 bases in between. CDR1 is DFQATT and CDR2 is SNEGSKA in the germline V gene (reference sequence). This CDR3 spans 12 amino acids. The DNA for the CDR3 is TGCAGTGCTAGTTCTAAGCGTGATGAGCAGTTCTTC. Translated, it gives CSASSKRDEQFF.

The chain uses TRBV5-4 and TRBJ1-3, with no clear D. In germline, CDR1 is SGHNT, CDR2 YYREEE (reference sequence). This CDR3 contains 16 residues. Trimming cost V 4 bases and J 0 bases, with 14 bases left between them. The CDR3 DNA sequence: TGTGCCAGCAGCATTGGGCGGCAGACCTCTGGAAACACCATATATTTT. Translated, it gives CASSIGRQTSGNTIYF.

This sequence joins TRBV7-8 and TRBJ1-1, with a weak D call TRBD1 (5 bases). The CDR3 spans 14 residues. Deletions cut 4 bases from V and 5 bases from J, with 14 bases between. Germline lookup yields CDR1 SGHVS and CDR2 FQNEAQ. The CDR3 sequence: CASSSSGGLTEAFF. The CDR3 DNA reads TGTGCCAGCAGCTCAAGCGGGGGTTTGACTGAAGCTTTCTTT. Variable domain in full (rest from reference TRBV7-8 and TRBJ1-1): GAGVSQSPRYKVAKRGQDVALRCDPISGHVSLFWYQQALGQGPEFLTYFQNEAQLDKSGLPSDRFFAERPEGSVSTLKIQRTQQEDSAVYLCASSSSGGLTEAFFGQGTRLTVV.

This clone has more than one count but fewer than ten. The rearrangement links TRBV6-5 to TRBJ1-1; D unresolved. Trimming stripped 5 bases from V and 3 bases from J, with 7 bases between. Germline loops: CDR1 MNHEY, CDR2 SVGAGI. The CDR3 extends over 12 amino acids. The CDR3 DNA reads TGTGCCAGCAGTAGTGTGGACACTGAAGCTTTCTTT. Translation: CASSSVDTEAFF.

This chain links TRBV6-5 with TRBJ1-2; 12 bases are a match to TRBD1. Per germline, CDR1 MNHEY and CDR2 SVGAGI. The trim removed 7 bases at V and 14 bases at J, leaving 11 bases unmatched. The CDR3 is made up of 13 amino acids. The CDR3 DNA sequence: TGTGCCAGCACCGCTCTGGGACAGGGGGCGAGGACCTTC. It yields the protein CASTALGQGARTF.

This clone was counted only a few times. This chain connects TRBV11-2 to TRBJ2-2; 10 nucleotides match TRBD1. CDR3 length equals 18 residues. The V segment lost 5 bases and the J segment 6 bases; nucleotides outside the gene matches: 15. Germline CDR1 SGHAT, CDR2 FQNNGV. CDR3 sequence (DNA): TGTGCCAGCAGCCCAGGGGGGGTGGGACAGGGGATATCCGGGGAGCTGTTTTTT. Translation: CASSPGGVGQGISGELFF.

V usage is TRBV6-1 and J usage is TRBJ2-7; a possible D gene is TRBD1 (5 bases). Germline V gene data show CDR1 as MNHNS and CDR2 as SASEGT. Trimming left V 2 bases short and J 1 base short, with 12 bases between. The CDR3 has 15 amino acids. The CDR3 DNA sequence: TGTGCCAGCAGTGAAATCAGGGTTCGGTCCTACGAGCAGTACTTC. Translation: CASSEIRVRSYEQYF.

V is TRBV6-5 and J is TRBJ2-2; D is perhaps TRBD2 (5 bases). Germline V gives CDR1 MNHEY, CDR2 SVGAGI. V lost 7 bases and J lost 2, with 11 bases in between. CDR3 length: 14 residues. Here the CDR3 reads CASNSGINTGELFF. The CDR3 region has the DNA TGTGCCAGCAATTCGGGAATTAACACCGGGGAGCTGTTTTTT.

The V and J genes are TRBV24-1 and TRBJ2-1; D gene unclear. V dropped 3 bases and J dropped 5 bases, with 19 bases sitting between them. The germline V gene encodes CDR1 KGHDR and CDR2 SFDVKD. The CDR3 runs 17 residues. The CDR3 DNA reads as TGTGCCACCAGTGATACCACTGGACGGAGCATTAACAATGAGCAGTTCTTC. It specifies CATSDTTGRSINNEQFF.

CDR3 protein: CAISDPRQGGAEAFF. In DNA, the CDR3 is TGTGCCATCAGTGACCCTCGACAGGGAGGGGCTGAAGCTTTCTTT. V usage is TRBV10-3 and J usage is TRBJ1-1, with 7 positions matching TRBD1. The CDR3 has 15 amino acids. The V and J ends lost 3 bases and 6 bases, in that order; junction bases with no gene match: 10. CDR1 ENHRY and CDR2 SYGVKD come from the germline V gene.

V is TRBV30 and J is TRBJ1-5, with D possibly matching TRBD1 (5 bases). The germline CDR1 and CDR2 sequences are GTSNPN and SVGIG (reference sequence). This CDR3 comprises 13 residues. V lost 4 bases and J lost 1, with 8 bases in between. The CDR3 protein is CAWTGSSNQPQHF. The CDR3 DNA reads TGTGCCTGGACAGGGTCAAGCAATCAGCCCCAGCATTTT. The full variable domain, its missing parts supplied by reference TRBV30 and TRBJ1-5, is SQTIHQWPATLVQPVGSPLSLECTVEGTSNPNLYWYRQAAGRGLQLLFYSVGIGQISSEVPQNLSASRPQDRQFILSSKKLLLSDSGFYLCAWTGSSNQPQHFGDGTRLSIL.

Here the CDR3 reads CASISGTGGREQYF. The CDR3 DNA is TGTGCCAGCATTTCCGGGACAGGGGGCCGGGAGCAGTACTTC. The chain carries TRBV2 and TRBJ2-7, with 12 bases lining up with TRBD1. The CDR3 spans 14 residues. The germline V gene has CDR1 SNHLY and CDR2 FYNNEI. J gave up 7 bases and V 7 bases, and 8 bases lay outside the gene matches.

The chain couples TRBV5-8 to TRBJ1-1, with 7 bases lining up with TRBD1. From germline, CDR1 is SGHTS and CDR2 YDEGEE. V dropped 9 bases and J dropped 4; count of bases not matched to a gene: 6. The CDR3 totals 12 residues. CDR3 bases: TGTGCCATTAGGACAGGCGGCACTGAAGCTTTCTTT. Protein product: CAIRTGGTEAFF.

This clone appeared once. The gene calls are TRBV3-1 (or the pseudogene TRBV3-2) and TRBJ2-7; D possibly corresponds to TRBD2 (7 bases). V was cut by 1 base and J by 5 bases, with 15 bases left in between. The germline V gene encodes CDR1 LGHDT and CDR2 YNNKEL (reference sequence). This CDR3 spans 15 amino acids. In DNA form, the CDR3 reads TGTGCCAGCAGCCAAGGACGGACAGCGGGAAACGAGCAGTACTTC. It encodes CASSQGRTAGNEQYF.

This chain joins TRBV18 and TRBJ1-5, with TRBD1 matching 8 bases. J was trimmed by 7 bases and V by 3 bases; bases with no gene match: 2. CDR1 and CDR2 (germline): KGHSH, LQKENI. The CDR3 extends over 13 amino acids. The CDR3 nucleotides are TGTGCCAGCTCACCGACAGGGGAGCAGCCCCAGCATTTT. Amino acid sequence: CASSPTGEQPQHF.

This clone was counted between two and nine times. J is TRBJ1-5 and V is TRBV15, with 9 bases aligning to TRBD1. V was pared by 10 bases and J by 3 bases, with 10 bases of the junction left unmatched. Germline V lookup: CDR1 LNHNV, CDR2 YYDKDF (reference sequence). The CDR3 totals 15 residues. CDR3 sequence: CAIFPGTGINQPQHF. In DNA, the CDR3 is TGTGCCATCTTCCCCGGGACAGGGATCAATCAGCCCCAGCATTTT.

This sequence joins TRBV2 and TRBJ1-1; D remains ambiguous. Deletions cut 3 bases from V and 4 bases from J, with 9 bases between. Germline CDR1 reads SNHLY; CDR2 reads FYNNEI. CDR3 length equals 13 residues. CDR3 loop: CASSEGWFTEAFF. The CDR3 region has the DNA TGTGCCAGCAGTGAGGGATGGTTCACTGAAGCTTTCTTT.

The chain couples TRBV7-9 to TRBJ1-2; D unresolved. V gave up 1 base and J gave up 7 bases, with 10 bases separating them. CDR3 length equals 13 residues. CDR1 and CDR2 from the germline V gene are SEHNR and FQNEAQ (reference sequence). In nucleotides, the CDR3 is TGTGCCAGCAGCTTAGAAGGGCTAGGTGGCTACACCTTC. Amino acid sequence: CASSLEGLGGYTF.

This clone occurred once. The gene calls are TRBV19 and TRBJ1-1; D is possibly TRBD1 (6 bases). V lost 5 bases and J 4 bases, leaving 14 bases between the germline ends. This CDR3 spans 14 amino acids. Germline V gene lookup returns CDR1 LNHDA and CDR2 SQIVND (reference sequence). CDR3 sequence (DNA): TGTGCCAGTAGTCAGACAGGATTGGGCACTGAAGCTTTCTTT. Residues: CASSQTGLGTEAFF.

The chain couples TRBV6-6 to TRBJ1-2; D may be TRBD1 (5 bases). This CDR3 is built from 16 residues. V was trimmed by 6 bases and J by 3 bases, leaving 20 bases between them. Germline V gives CDR1 MNHNY, CDR2 SVGAGI (reference sequence). This CDR3 is CASSPTRMGGDYGYTF. The CDR3 DNA follows: TGTGCCAGCAGCCCTACCCGGATGGGGGGAGACTATGGCTACACCTTC.

The sample holds one count of this clone. The rearrangement uses TRBV6-6 and TRBJ1-3, with a tentative D call TRBD1 (5 bases). Trimming took 2 bases from V and 5 from J, leaving 10 bases between them. Germline-derived CDR1 and CDR2 are MNHNY and SVGAGI (reference sequence). This CDR3 is 14 amino acids long. The CDR3 DNA follows: TGTGCCAGCAGTTACGACGGGACGAGAAACACCATATATTTT. Amino acid sequence: CASSYDGTRNTIYF.